This entry is about one TCR beta chain. Only in-frame clones appear in the TCRdb table, and some are missing; sequencing was by immunoSEQ multiplex PCR. Here the sample spans over 100,000 clones, more than 75% being singletons. This record belongs to a study of radiotherapy plus CTLA-4 blockade in lung cancer. The germline V gene encodes CDR1 SGHTA and CDR2 FQGNSA. V gave up 1 base and J gave up 5 bases; unmatched junction bases: 3. The CDR3 length is 14 residues. Material: peripheral blood, obtained from a patient treated with radiotherapy plus ipilimumab. The receptor comes from a human donor with non-small cell lung cancer that progressed on radiotherapy plus ipilimumab. Some clones in this sample may be carry-over from other donors' samples. The J gene is TRBJ2-5, the V gene TRBV7-2; 8 positions agree with TRBD1. In DNA form, the CDR3 reads TGTGCCAGCAGCTTAGGGACAGGGTGGGAGACCCAGTACTTC. Protein product: CASSLGTGWETQYF.